The 8 T cell receptor beta chains listed next were all sequenced from one sample in a study of identical twins. Via MiXCR, TCRdb re-called the 5' RACE reads, giving one row per CDR3 protein. The repertoire holds more than 600,000 distinct CDR3 sequences, with roughly 18% as singletons. Separately, the same data were catalogued under a study of T cells expressing NK-cell markers.

What was sequenced was PBMCs. Receptor source: a woman aged 18-29 years in good health.

In its sample, this clonotype was seen a few times. This chain links TRBV19 with TRBJ1-5, with 7 bases fitting TRBD1. This CDR3 contains 16 residues. J gave up 7 bases and V 6 bases, and 15 bases lay outside the gene matches. Germline CDR1 LNHDA, CDR2 SQIVND (reference sequence). CDR3 sequence reads: CASSSATQGTGQPQHF. The CDR3 DNA sequence: TGTGCCAGTAGCTCAGCAACACAGGGGACGGGGCAGCCCCAGCATTTT. Combining the CDR3 with reference TRBV19 and TRBJ1-5 gives the whole variable domain DGGITQSPKYLFRKEGQNVTLSCEQNLNHDAMYWYRQDPGQGLRLIYYSQIVNDFQKGDIAEGYSVSREKKESFPLTVTSAQKNPTAFYLCASSSATQGTGQPQHFGDGTRLSIL.

The V gene is TRBV4-2, the J gene TRBJ2-3; weak D call: TRBD2 (6 bases). CDR1 LGHNA and CDR2 YNFKEQ come from the germline V gene. The V gene lost 2 bases and the J gene lost 4 bases, with 16 bases spanning the gap. CDR3 length: 16 amino acids. Here the CDR3 DNA reads TGTGCCAGCAGCCAAAGGGTCGGGGGAGCCTCAGATACGCAGTATTTT. This codes for CASSQRVGGASDTQYF.

This clonotype turned up a few times. This chain uses TRBV10-3 with TRBJ1-1; a possible D gene is TRBD1 (5 bases). CDR3 size: 12 residues. The germline V gene encodes CDR1 ENHRY and CDR2 SYGVKD. Trimming removed 8 bases at V and 4 bases at J, with 11 bases between. The CDR3 DNA follows: TGTGCCATCGTTGGGGGGGGCACTGAAGCTTTCTTT. Translation gives CAIVGGGTEAFF.

This clonotype showed up just a few times. This chain uses TRBV7-9 with TRBJ2-4; D possibly uses TRBD1 or TRBD2 (5 bases each). CDR3 length: 14 residues. V was cut by 5 bases and J by 3 bases, with 11 bases left in between. Germline values: CDR1 SEHNR, CDR2 FQNEAQ (reference sequence). The CDR3 DNA reads TGTGCCAGCAGCCCAGGGACCAACAAAAACATTCAGTACTTC. Translation gives CASSPGTNKNIQYF.

This chain uses TRBV6-5 with TRBJ2-7; D may correspond to TRBD1 or TRBD2 (8 bases each). Trimming removed 2 bases at V and 4 bases at J, with 18 bases between. Looked up from germline, CDR1 is MNHEY and CDR2 is SVGAGI. CDR3 size: 16 residues. CDR3 protein: CASSYREGTGSYEQYF. The CDR3 DNA sequence: TGTGCCAGCAGTTACCGGGAGGGGACAGGTAGTTACGAGCAGTACTTC.

There are many counts of this clonotype. The rearrangement links TRBV7-9 to TRBJ2-1; unclear D gene. The V end lost 7 bases, the J end lost 10 bases, and 5 bases lay between the germline ends. CDR1 is SEHNR and CDR2 is FQNEAQ in the germline V gene (reference sequence). This CDR3 has 9 residues. CDR3 residues: CASKDEQFF. The CDR3 nucleotides are TGTGCCAGCAAGGACGAGCAGTTCTTC. Combining the CDR3 with reference TRBV7-9 and TRBJ2-1 gives the whole variable domain DTGVSQNPRHKITKRGQNVTFRCDPISEHNRLYWYRQTLGQGPEFLTYFQNEAQLEKSRLLSDRFSAERPKGSFSTLEIQRTEQGDSAMYLCASKDEQFFGPGTRLTVL.

This clonotype was seen just once. The genes are TRBV20-1 and TRBJ1-6; 9 bases align to TRBD1. Germline CDR1 and CDR2: DFQATT and SNEGSKA (reference sequence). The CDR3 spans 13 residues. Trimming removed 6 bases from V and 8 bases from J; junction bases left unmatched: 5. The CDR3, as DNA: TGCAGTGCCCGGACAGGGGATGATTCACCCCTCCACTTT. Translating gives CSARTGDDSPLHF.

This clonotype came up a few times. CDR3 nucleotides: TGTGCTACGGGGCAGGGGTCTACGGATGAGCAGTTCTTC. It is translated as CATGQGSTDEQFF. The J gene is TRBJ2-1, the V gene TRBV12-5, with D possibly matching TRBD1 (6 bases). This CDR3 is 13 amino acids long. The germline V gene has CDR1 LGHNT and CDR2 FRNRAP. Deletions cut 10 bases from V and 8 bases from J, with 18 bases between.